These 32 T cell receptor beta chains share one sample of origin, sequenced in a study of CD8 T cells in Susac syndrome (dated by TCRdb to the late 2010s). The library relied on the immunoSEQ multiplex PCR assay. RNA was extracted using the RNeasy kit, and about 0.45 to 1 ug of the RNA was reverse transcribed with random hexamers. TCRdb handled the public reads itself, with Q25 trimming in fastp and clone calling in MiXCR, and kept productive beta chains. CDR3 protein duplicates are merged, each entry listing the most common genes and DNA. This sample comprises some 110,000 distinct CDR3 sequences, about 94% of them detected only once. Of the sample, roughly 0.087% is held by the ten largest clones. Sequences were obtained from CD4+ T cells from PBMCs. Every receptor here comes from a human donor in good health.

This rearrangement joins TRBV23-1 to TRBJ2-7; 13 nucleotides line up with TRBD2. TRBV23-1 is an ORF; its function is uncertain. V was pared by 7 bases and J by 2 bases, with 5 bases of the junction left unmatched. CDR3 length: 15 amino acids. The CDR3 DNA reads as TGCGCCAGCACCCAGACTAGCGGGAGGCCCTACGAGCAGTACTTC. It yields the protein CASTQTSGRPYEQYF.

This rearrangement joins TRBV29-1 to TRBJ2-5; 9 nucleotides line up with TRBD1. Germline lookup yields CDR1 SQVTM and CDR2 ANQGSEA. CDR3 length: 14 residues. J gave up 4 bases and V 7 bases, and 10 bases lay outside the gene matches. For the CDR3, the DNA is TGCAGCGCTAAAATGGGACAGGGTCTAGAGACCCAGTACTTC. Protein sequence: CSAKMGQGLETQYF. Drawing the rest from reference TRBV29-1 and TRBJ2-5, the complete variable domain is SAVISQKPSRDICQRGTSLTIQCQVDSQVTMMFWYRQQPGQSLTLIATANQGSEATYESGFVIDKFPISRPNLTFSTLTVSNMSPEDSSIYLCSAKMGQGLETQYFGPGTRLLVL.

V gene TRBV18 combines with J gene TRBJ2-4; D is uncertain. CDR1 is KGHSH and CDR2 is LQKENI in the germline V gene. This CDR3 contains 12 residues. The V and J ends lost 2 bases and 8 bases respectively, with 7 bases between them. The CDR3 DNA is TGTGCCAGCTCACCAGATGGGGACATTCAGTACTTC. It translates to CASSPDGDIQYF.

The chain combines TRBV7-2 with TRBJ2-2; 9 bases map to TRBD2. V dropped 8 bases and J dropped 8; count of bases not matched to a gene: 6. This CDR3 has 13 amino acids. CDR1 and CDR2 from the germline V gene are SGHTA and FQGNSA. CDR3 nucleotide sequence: TGTGCCAGCTACGAGCGGGGGGAAGGGGAGCTGTTTTTT. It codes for CASYERGEGELFF.

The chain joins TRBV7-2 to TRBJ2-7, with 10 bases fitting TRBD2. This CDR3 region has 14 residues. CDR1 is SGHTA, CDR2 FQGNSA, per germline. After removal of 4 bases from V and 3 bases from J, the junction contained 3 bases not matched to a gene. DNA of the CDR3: TGTGCCAGCAGCTCGCTAGCGGGAGTCTACGAGCAGTACTTC. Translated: CASSSLAGVYEQYF.

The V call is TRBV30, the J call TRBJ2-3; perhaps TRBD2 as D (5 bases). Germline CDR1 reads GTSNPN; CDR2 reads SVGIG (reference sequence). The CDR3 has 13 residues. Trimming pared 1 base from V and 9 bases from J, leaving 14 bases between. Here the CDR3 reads CAWSGESGETQYF. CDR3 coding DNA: TGTGCCTGGAGTGGCGAAAGCGGTGAGACGCAGTATTTT. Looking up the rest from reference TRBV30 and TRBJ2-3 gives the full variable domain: SQTIHQWPATLVQPVGSPLSLECTVEGTSNPNLYWYRQAAGRGLQLLFYSVGIGQISSEVPQNLSASRPQDRQFILSSKKLLLSDSGFYLCAWSGESGETQYFGPGTRLTVL.

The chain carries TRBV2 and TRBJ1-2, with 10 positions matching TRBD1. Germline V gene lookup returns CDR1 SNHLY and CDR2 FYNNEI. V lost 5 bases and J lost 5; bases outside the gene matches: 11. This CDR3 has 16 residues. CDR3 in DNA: TGTGCCAGCAGTAGACAGGGGGCGGAATCGTGGTATGGCTACACCTTC. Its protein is CASSRQGAESWYGYTF. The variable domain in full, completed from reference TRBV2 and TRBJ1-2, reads EPEVTQTPSHQVTQMGQEVILRCVPISNHLYFYWYRQILGQKVEFLVSFYNNEISEKSEIFDDQFSVERPDGSNFTLKIRSTKLEDSAMYFCASSRQGAESWYGYTFGSGTRLTVV.

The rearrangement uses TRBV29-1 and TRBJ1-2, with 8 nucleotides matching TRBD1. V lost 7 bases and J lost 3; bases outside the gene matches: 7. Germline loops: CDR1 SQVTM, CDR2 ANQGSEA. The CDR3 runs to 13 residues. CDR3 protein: CSAWTGKDYGYTF. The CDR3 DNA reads TGCAGCGCTTGGACAGGGAAGGACTATGGCTACACCTTC. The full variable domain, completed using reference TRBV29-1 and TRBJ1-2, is SAVISQKPSRDICQRGTSLTIQCQVDSQVTMMFWYRQQPGQSLTLIATANQGSEATYESGFVIDKFPISRPNLTFSTLTVSNMSPEDSSIYLCSAWTGKDYGYTFGSGTRLTVV.

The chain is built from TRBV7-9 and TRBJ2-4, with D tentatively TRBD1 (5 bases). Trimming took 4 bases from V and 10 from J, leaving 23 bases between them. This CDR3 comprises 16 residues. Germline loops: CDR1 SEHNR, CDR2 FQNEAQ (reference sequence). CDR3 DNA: TGTGCCAGCAGCTCCCAAGGGCCAGGGCTCCGTGGGATTCAGTACTTC. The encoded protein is CASSSQGPGLRGIQYF.

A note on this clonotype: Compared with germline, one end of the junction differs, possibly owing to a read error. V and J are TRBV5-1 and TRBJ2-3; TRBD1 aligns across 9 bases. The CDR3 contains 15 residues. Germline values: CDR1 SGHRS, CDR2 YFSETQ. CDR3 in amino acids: CASSLRGQGTDTQYF. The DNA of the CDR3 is TGCGCCAGCAGCTTGCGGGGACAGGGCACAGACACGCAGTATTTT.

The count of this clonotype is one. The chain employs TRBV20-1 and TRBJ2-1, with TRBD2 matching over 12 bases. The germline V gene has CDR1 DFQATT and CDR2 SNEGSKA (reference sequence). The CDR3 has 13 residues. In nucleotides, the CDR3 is TGCAGCTGGACTAGCGGGAAGGTCAATGAGCAGTTCTTC. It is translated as CSWTSGKVNEQFF.

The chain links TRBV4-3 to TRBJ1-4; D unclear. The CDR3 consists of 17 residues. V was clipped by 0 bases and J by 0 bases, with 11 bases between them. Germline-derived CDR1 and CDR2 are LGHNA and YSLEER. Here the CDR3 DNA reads TGCGCCAGCAGCCAAGAAGGTCCGGGCGCAACTAATGAAAAACTGTTTTTT. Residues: CASSQEGPGATNEKLFF.

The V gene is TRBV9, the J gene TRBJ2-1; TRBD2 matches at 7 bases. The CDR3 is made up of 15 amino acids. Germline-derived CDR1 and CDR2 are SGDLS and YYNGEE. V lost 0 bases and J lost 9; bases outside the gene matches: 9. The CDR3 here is CASSVAGTKGTEQFF. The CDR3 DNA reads TGTGCCAGCAGCGTAGCCGGGACTAAAGGTACTGAGCAGTTCTTC.

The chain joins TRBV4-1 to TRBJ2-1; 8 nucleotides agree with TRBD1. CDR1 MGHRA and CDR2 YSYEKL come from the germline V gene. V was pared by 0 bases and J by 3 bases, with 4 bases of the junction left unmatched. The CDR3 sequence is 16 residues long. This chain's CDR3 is CASSQDPTGGYNEQFF. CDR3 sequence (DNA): TGCGCCAGCAGCCAAGATCCCACAGGGGGCTACAATGAGCAGTTCTTC.

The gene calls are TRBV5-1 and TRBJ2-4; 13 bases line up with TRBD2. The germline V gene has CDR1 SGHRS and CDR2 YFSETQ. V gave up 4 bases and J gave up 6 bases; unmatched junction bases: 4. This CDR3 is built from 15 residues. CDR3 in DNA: TGCGCCAGCAGCAGGACTAGCGGGAGTCCAAACATTCAGTACTTC. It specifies CASSRTSGSPNIQYF.

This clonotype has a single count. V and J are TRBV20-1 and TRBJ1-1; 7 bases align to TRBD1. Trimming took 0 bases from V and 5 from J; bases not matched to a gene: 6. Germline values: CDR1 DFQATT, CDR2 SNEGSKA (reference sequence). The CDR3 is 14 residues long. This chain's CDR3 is CSARDPTGETEAFF. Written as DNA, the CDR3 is TGCAGTGCTAGAGATCCCACAGGGGAAACTGAAGCTTTCTTT.

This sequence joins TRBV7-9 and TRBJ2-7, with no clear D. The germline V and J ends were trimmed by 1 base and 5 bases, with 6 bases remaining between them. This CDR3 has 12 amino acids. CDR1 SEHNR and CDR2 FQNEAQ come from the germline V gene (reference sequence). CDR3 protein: CASSLVDHEQYF. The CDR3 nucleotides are TGTGCCAGCAGCTTAGTTGACCACGAGCAGTACTTC.

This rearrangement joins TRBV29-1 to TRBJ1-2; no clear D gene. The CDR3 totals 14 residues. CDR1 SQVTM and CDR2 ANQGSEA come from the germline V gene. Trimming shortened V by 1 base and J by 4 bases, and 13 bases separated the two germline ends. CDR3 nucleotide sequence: TGCAGCGTTGAAGCGGGAAGCGCCGGCTATGGCTACACCTTC. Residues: CSVEAGSAGYGYTF. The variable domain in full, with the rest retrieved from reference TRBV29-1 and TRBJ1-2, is SAVISQKPSRDICQRGTSLTIQCQVDSQVTMMFWYRQQPGQSLTLIATANQGSEATYESGFVIDKFPISRPNLTFSTLTVSNMSPEDSSIYLCSVEAGSAGYGYTFGSGTRLTVV.

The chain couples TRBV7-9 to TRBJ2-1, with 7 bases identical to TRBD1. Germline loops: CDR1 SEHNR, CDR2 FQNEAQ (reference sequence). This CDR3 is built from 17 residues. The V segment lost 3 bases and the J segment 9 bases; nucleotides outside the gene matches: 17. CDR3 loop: CASSFTTTALQGSEQFF. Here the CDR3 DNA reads TGTGCCAGCAGCTTCACCACGACAGCCTTACAGGGGAGTGAGCAGTTCTTC.

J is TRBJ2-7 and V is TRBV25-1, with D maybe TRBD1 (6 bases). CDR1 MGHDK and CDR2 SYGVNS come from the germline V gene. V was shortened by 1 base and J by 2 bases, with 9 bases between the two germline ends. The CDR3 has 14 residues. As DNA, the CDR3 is TGTGCCAGCAGTGAATTTGGGGGCCCCTACGAGCAGTACTTC. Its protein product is CASSEFGGPYEQYF.

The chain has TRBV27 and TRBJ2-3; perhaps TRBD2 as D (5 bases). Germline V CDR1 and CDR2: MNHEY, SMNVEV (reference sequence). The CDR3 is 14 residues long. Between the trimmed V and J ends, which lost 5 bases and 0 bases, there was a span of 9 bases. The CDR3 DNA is TGTGCCAGCAGTCCTCAGCGGAGCACAGATACGCAGTATTTT. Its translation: CASSPQRSTDTQYF.

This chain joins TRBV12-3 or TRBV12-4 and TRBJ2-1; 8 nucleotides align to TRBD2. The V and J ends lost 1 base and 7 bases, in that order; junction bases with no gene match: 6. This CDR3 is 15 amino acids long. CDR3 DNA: TGTGCCAGCAGTTTAGTAGCGGGGTACACTAATGAGCAGTTCTTC. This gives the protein CASSLVAGYTNEQFF.

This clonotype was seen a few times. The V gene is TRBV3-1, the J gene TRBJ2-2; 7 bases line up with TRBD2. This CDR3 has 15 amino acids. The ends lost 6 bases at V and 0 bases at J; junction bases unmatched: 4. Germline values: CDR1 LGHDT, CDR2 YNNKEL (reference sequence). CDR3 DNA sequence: TGTGCCAGCAGTCAAAGCGGGGCGAACACCGGGGAGCTGTTTTTT. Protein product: CASSQSGANTGELFF.

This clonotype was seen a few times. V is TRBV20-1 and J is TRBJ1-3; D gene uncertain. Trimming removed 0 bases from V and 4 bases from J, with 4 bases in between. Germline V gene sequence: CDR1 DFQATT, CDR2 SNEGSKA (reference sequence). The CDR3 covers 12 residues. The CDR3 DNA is TGCAGTGCTAGAGATCTGGGAAACACCATATATTTT. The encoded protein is CSARDLGNTIYF.

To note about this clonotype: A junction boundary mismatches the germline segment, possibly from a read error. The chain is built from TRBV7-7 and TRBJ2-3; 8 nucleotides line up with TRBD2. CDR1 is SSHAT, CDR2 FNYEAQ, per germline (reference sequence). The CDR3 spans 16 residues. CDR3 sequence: CASSLAGRGGTDTQYF. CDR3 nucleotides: TGTGCTAGCAGCTTAGCCGGACGGGGGGGGACAGATACGCAGTATTTT.

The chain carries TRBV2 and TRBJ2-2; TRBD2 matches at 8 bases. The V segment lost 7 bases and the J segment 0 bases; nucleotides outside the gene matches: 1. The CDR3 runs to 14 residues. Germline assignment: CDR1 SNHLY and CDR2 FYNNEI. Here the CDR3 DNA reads TGTGCCAGCACTAGCGGGTCGAACACCGGGGAGCTGTTTTTT. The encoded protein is CASTSGSNTGELFF.

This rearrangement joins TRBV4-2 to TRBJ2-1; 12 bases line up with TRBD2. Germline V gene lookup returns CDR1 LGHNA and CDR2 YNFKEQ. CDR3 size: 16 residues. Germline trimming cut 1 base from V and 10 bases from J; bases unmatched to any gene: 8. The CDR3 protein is CASSQASGRAGKEQFF. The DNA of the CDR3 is TGTGCCAGCAGCCAAGCTAGCGGGAGGGCAGGTAAGGAGCAGTTCTTC.

CDR3 sequence (DNA): TGCAGTGCTAGAGGTGATTCTGGAAACACCATATATTTT. Its translation is CSARGDSGNTIYF. The chain links TRBV20-1 to TRBJ1-3; D unresolved. Trimming removed 1 base from V and 1 base from J, with 5 bases in between. The CDR3 covers 13 residues. Germline V CDR1 and CDR2: DFQATT, SNEGSKA (reference sequence).

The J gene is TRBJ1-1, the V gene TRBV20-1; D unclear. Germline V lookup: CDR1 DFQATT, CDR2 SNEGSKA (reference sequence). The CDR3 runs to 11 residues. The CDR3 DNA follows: TGCAGCGCGCTAGTGAACACTGAAGCTTTCTTT. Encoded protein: CSALVNTEAFF.

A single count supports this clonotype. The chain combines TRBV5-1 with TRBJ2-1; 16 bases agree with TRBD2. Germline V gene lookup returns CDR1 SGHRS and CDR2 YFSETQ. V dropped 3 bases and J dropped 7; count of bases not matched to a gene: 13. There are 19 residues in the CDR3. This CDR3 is CASSSSLGTSGRALNEQFF. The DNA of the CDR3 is TGCGCCAGCAGCTCAAGTCTCGGGACTAGCGGGAGGGCCCTGAATGAGCAGTTCTTC.

CDR3 coding DNA: TGTGCCAGCAGCCTGGGGGGGAGCAGGGCACTAGCACTCCGCGAGCAGTTCTTC. This sequence encodes CASSLGGSRALALREQFF. This rearrangement joins TRBV7-9 to TRBJ2-1, with TRBD2 matching 7 bases. The CDR3 totals 18 residues. Looked up from germline, CDR1 is SEHNR and CDR2 is FQNEAQ (reference sequence). V lost 5 bases and J lost 10; bases outside the gene matches: 23.

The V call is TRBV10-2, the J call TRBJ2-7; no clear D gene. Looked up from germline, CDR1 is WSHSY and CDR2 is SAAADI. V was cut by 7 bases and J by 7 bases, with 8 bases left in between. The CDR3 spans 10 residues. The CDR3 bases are TGCGCCAGCAACCGGCCTGAGCAGTACTTC. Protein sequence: CASNRPEQYF.